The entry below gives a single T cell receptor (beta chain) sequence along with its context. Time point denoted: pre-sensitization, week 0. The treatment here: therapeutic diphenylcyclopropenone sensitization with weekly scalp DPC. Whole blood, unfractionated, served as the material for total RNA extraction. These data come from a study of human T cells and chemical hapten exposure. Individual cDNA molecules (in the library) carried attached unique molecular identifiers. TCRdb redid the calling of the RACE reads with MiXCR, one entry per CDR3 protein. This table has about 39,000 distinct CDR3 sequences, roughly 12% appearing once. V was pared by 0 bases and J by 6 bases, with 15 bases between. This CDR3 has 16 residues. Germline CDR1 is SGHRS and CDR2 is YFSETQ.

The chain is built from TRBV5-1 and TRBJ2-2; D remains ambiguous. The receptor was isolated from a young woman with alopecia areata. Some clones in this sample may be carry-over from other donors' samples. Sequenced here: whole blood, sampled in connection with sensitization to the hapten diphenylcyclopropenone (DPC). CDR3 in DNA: TGCGCCAGCAGCTTGGAAGGACGGGCCGCCTCCGGGGAGCTGTTTTTT. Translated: CASSLEGRAASGELFF.